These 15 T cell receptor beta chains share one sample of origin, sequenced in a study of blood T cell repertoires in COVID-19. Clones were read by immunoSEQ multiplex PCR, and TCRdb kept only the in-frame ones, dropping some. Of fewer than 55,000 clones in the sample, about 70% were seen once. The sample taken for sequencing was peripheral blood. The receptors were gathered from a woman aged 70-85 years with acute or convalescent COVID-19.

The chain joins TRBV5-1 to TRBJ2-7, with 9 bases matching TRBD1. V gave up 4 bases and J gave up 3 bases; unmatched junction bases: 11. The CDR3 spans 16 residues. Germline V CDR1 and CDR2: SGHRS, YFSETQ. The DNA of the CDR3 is TGCGCCAGCAGCCCGCAGACAGGGGGTCGCGGCTACGAGCAGTACTTC. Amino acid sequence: CASSPQTGGRGYEQYF.

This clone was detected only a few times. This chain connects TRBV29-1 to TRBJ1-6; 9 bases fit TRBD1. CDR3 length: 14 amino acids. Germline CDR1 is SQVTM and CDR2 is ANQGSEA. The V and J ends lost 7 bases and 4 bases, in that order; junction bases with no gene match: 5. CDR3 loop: CSAATGGYNSPLHF. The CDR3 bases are TGCAGCGCAGCGACAGGGGGGTATAATTCACCCCTCCACTTT.

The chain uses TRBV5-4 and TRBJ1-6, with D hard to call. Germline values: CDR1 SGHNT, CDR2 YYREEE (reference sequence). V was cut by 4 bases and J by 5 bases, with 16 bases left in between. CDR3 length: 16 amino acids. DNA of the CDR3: TGTGCCAGCAGCCCCGGCGGCAGCAATAATAATTCACCCCTCCACTTT. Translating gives CASSPGGSNNNSPLHF.

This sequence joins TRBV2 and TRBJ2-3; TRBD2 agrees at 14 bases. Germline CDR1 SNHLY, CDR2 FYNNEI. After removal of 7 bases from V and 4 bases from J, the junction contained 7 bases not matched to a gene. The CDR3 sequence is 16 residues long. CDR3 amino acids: CASTRTSGGLSDTQYF. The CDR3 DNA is TGTGCCAGCACACGGACTAGCGGGGGGCTGTCAGATACGCAGTATTTT.

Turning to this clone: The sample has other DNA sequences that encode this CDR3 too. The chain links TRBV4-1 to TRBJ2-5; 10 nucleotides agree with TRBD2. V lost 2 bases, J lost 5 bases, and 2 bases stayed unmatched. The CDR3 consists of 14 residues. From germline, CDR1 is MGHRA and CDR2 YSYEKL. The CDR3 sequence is CASSQLAGGETQYF. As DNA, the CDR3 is TGCGCCAGCAGCCAATTAGCGGGAGGCGAGACCCAGTACTTC.

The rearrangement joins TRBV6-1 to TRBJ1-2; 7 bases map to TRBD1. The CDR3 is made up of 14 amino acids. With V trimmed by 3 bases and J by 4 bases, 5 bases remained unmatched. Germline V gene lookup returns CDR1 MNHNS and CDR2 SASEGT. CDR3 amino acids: CASSDDRDSYGYTF. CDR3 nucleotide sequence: TGTGCCAGCAGTGACGACCGGGACAGCTATGGCTACACCTTC.

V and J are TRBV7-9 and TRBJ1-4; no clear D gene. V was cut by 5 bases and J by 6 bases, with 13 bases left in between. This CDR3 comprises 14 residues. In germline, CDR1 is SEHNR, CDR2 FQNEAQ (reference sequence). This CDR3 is CASSLSEVDEKLFF. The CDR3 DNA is TGTGCCAGCAGCCTCAGCGAGGTTGATGAAAAACTGTTTTTT. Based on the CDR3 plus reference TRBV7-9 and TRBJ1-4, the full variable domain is DTGVSQNPRHKITKRGQNVTFRCDPISEHNRLYWYRQTLGQGPEFLTYFQNEAQLEKSRLLSDRFSAERPKGSFSTLEIQRTEQGDSAMYLCASSLSEVDEKLFFGSGTQLSVL.

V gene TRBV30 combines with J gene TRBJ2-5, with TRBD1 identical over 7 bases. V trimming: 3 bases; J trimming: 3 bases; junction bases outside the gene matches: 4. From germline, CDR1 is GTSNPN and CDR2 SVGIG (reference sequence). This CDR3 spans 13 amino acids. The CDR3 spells CAWSPGTEETQYF. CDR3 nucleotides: TGTGCCTGGAGCCCCGGGACAGAAGAGACCCAGTACTTC. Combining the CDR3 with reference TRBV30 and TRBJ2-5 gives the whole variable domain SQTIHQWPATLVQPVGSPLSLECTVEGTSNPNLYWYRQAAGRGLQLLFYSVGIGQISSEVPQNLSASRPQDRQFILSSKKLLLSDSGFYLCAWSPGTEETQYFGPGTRLLVL.

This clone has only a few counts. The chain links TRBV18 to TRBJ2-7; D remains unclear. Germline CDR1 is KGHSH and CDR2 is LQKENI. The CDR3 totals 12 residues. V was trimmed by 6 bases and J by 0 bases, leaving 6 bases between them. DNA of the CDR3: TGTGCCAGCTCTTCGAGCTCCTACGAGCAGTACTTC. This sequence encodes CASSSSSYEQYF.

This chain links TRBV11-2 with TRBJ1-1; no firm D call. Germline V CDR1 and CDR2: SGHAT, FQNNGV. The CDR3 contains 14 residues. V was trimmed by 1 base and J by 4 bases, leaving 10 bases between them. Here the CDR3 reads CASSLGPQATEAFF. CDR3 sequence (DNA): TGTGCCAGCAGCTTAGGTCCTCAAGCCACTGAAGCTTTCTTT.

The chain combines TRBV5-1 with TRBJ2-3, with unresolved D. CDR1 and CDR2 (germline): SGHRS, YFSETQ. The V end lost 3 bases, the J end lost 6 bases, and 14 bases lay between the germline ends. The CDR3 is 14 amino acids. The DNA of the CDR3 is TGCGCCAGCAGCTCCACCCCAGGCGCGGATACGCAGTATTTT. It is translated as CASSSTPGADTQYF.

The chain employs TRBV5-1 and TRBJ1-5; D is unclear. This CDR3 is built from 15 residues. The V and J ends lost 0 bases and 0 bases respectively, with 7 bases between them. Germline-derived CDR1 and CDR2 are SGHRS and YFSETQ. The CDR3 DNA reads TGCGCCAGCAGCTTGGATTCCATTAGCAATCAGCCCCAGCATTTT. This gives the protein CASSLDSISNQPQHF.

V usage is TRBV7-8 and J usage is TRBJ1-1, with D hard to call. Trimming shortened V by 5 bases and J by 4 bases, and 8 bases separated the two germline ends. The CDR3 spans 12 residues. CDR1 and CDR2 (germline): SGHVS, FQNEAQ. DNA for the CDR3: TGTGCCAGCAGCCCCCGTCTCACTGAAGCTTTCTTT. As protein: CASSPRLTEAFF.

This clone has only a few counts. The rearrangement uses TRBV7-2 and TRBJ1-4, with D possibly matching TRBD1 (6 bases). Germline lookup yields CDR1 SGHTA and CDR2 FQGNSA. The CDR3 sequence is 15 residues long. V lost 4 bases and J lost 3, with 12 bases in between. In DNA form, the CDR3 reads TGTGCCAGCAGCTCTACAGGGTCTGCTAATGAAAAACTGTTTTTT. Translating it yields CASSSTGSANEKLFF.

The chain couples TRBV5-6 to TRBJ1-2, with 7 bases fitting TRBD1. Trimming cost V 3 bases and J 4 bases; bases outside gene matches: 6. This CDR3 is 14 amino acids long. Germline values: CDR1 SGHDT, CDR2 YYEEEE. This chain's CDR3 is CASSYPTGFYGYTF. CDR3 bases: TGTGCCAGCAGCTACCCGACAGGGTTCTATGGCTACACCTTC.